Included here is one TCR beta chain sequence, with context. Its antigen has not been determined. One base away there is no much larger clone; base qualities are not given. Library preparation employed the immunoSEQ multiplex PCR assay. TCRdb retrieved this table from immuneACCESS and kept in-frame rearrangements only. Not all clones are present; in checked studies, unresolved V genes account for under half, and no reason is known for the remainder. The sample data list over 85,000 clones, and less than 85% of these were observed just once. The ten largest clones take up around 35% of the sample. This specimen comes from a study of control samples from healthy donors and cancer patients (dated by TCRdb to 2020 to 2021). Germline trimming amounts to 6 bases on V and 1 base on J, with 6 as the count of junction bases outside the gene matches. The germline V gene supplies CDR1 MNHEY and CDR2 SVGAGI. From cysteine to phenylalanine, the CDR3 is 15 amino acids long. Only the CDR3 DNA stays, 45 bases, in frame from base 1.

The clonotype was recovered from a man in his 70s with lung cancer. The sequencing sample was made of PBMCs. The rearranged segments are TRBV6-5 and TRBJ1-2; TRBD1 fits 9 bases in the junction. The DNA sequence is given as TGTGCCAGCAGGGACAGGGGCCTCGATAACTATGGCTACACCTTC. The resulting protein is CASRDRGLDNYGYTF.